Here is one T cell receptor beta chain with its context. TCRdb re-derived calls from the 5' RACE reads in MiXCR, one entry per CDR3 protein. The data hold just over 150,000 distinct CDR3 sequences, with approximately 20% observed a single time. The CDR3 covers 15 residues. The germline V gene has CDR1 SGHRS and CDR2 YFSETQ. V lost 0 bases and J lost 3, with 10 bases in between. The data were obtained in a study of CD8 T cells in ankylosing spondylitis. Sequencing was carried out using blood, either unsorted or a sorted T cell fraction (not recorded which). The source of this sequence is a male donor with ankylosing spondylitis or in good health (not recorded which). This chain links TRBV5-1 with TRBJ1-5; TRBD1 might be the D (5 bases). CDR3 residues: CASSLEGTNNQPQHF. The CDR3 DNA follows: TGCGCCAGCAGCTTGGAGGGGACGAACAATCAGCCCCAGCATTTT.